The 19 T cell receptor beta chains listed next were all sequenced from one sample in a study of blood T cells in healthy people across ages. Combining a sample-barcoded 5' primer with a J-beta primer mix, a second PCR ran for roughly 6 to 12 cycles. TCRdb processed the 5' RACE reads anew with MiXCR; each CDR3 protein has one entry. Found here are roughly 800,000 distinct CDR3 sequences, about 37% of them singletons; the top ten hold over 10%. The sequencing input was blood. The receptors stem from a man between 18 and 35 years old in good health.

This clonotype was counted ten times or more. The CDR3 sequence: CASSQSWGGPYNEQYF. CDR3 bases: TGTGCCAGCAGCCAGTCCTGGGGGGGCCCCTACAATGAGCAGTACTTC. The chain uses TRBV3-1 and TRBJ2-1; tentative D call: TRBD2 (7 bases). The J call is in doubt because the DNA end fits TRBJ2-7 better. Germline CDR1 LGHDT, CDR2 YNNKEL (reference sequence). The CDR3 extends over 16 amino acids.

The rearrangement joins TRBV10-3 to TRBJ2-2, with TRBD2 matching 13 bases. V lost 11 bases, J lost 7 bases, and 10 bases stayed unmatched. CDR3 length: 15 residues. The germline CDR1 and CDR2 sequences are ENHRY and SYGVKD. The CDR3 protein is CAPPLAGGRNGELFF. The CDR3 region has the DNA TGTGCCCCCCCACTAGCGGGGGGGCGGAACGGGGAGCTGTTTTTT.

This chain uses TRBV4-3 with TRBJ2-1, with 9 bases lining up with TRBD2. Germline CDR1 and CDR2: LGHNA and YSLEER. This CDR3 is 16 amino acids long. Losses at the gene ends were 4 bases for V and 4 bases for J; bases not matched to a gene: 8. The DNA for the CDR3 is TGCGCCAGCAGCCCGTCTCAGCGGGGGGCATACAATGAGCAGTTCTTC. Translated: CASSPSQRGAYNEQFF.

The J gene is TRBJ2-3, the V gene TRBV12-3 or TRBV12-4; TRBD2 is a possible D gene (5 bases). V was pared by 1 base and J by 11 bases, with 22 bases between. This CDR3 contains 16 residues. The CDR3 DNA follows: TGTGCCAGCAGTTTAGACAGCGGATCTAGCACAGATGTGCAGTATTTT. Protein product: CASSLDSGSSTDVQYF.

This clonotype was counted a single time. It may be a read error: a sequence one base away is much more abundant. The chain joins TRBV20-1 to TRBJ1-1; TRBD1 agrees at 9 bases. CDR1 DFQATT and CDR2 SNEGSKA come from the germline V gene (reference sequence). This CDR3 is 14 amino acids long. With 4 bases clipped from V and 2 bases from J, the junction kept 5 bases outside the gene matches. The CDR3 DNA reads TGCAGTGCTAAACAGGGGGCAAGAAACACTGAAGCTTTCTTT. It encodes CSAKQGARNTEAFF.

The chain carries TRBV2 and TRBJ2-7; D possibly corresponds to TRBD1 (6 bases). The germline V gene has CDR1 SNHLY and CDR2 FYNNEI. V dropped 10 bases and J dropped 2 bases, with 18 bases sitting between them. The length of the CDR3 is 14 residues. The CDR3 nucleotides are TGTGCCACCAAGGTAGAAGGGGGAGCCTACGAGCAGTACTTC. Translating it yields CATKVEGGAYEQYF.

The chain recombines TRBV7-2 with TRBJ2-7; no firm D call. Trimming left V 1 base short and J 3 bases short, with 16 bases between. The CDR3 has 16 amino acids. Germline loops: CDR1 SGHTA, CDR2 FQGNSA. CDR3 DNA: TGTGCCAGCAGCTTAGTTGACTTCTCCTTACTCTACGAGCAGTACTTC. This codes for CASSLVDFSLLYEQYF. The full variable domain, with the rest looked up from reference TRBV7-2 and TRBJ2-7, is GAGVSQSPSNKVTEKGKDVELRCDPISGHTALYWYRQSLGQGLEFLIYFQGNSAPDKSGLPSDRFSAERTGGSVSTLTIQRTQQEDSAVYLCASSLVDFSLLYEQYFGPGTRLTVT.

The chain recombines TRBV5-1 with TRBJ1-1; 7 bases fit TRBD1. The germline CDR1 and CDR2 sequences are SGHRS and YFSETQ. The length of the CDR3 is 15 residues. Germline trimming cut 4 bases from V and 0 bases from J; bases unmatched to any gene: 6. The CDR3 protein is CASSLTGELNTEAFF. The CDR3 DNA sequence: TGCGCCAGCAGCCTAACAGGGGAGCTGAACACTGAAGCTTTCTTT. Supplemented by reference TRBV5-1 and TRBJ1-1, the full variable domain reads KAGVTQTPRYLIKTRGQQVTLSCSPISGHRSVSWYQQTPGQGLQFLFEYFSETQRNKGNFPGRFSGRQFSNSRSEMNVSTLELGDSALYLCASSLTGELNTEAFFGQGTRLTVV.

A remark on this clonotype: Relative to the germline gene, one junction end is altered; a read error may explain this. V is TRBV4-2 and J is TRBJ1-5; unclear D gene. CDR3 size: 18 residues. Looked up from germline, CDR1 is LGHNA and CDR2 is YNFKEQ. CDR3 loop: CASSPAGGSYYSDQPQHF. The CDR3 DNA reads as TGTGCCAGCAGCCCGGCTGGAGGCAGCTATTATAGCGATCAGCCCCAGCATTTT.

The chain carries TRBV25-1 and TRBJ1-4; D is unclear. The V and J ends lost 2 bases and 6 bases respectively, with 10 bases between them. The CDR3 has 14 residues. Germline values: CDR1 MGHDK, CDR2 SYGVNS. The CDR3 DNA sequence: TGTGCCAGCAGTGAACCTTCGCACTATGAAAAACTGTTTTTT. Encoded protein: CASSEPSHYEKLFF.

This chain links TRBV6-6 with TRBJ1-5; D gene ambiguous. The V gene lost 7 bases and the J gene lost 0 bases, with 7 bases spanning the gap. CDR1 is MNHNY, CDR2 SVGAGI, per germline (reference sequence). The CDR3 covers 13 residues. The CDR3 sequence is CASNLYSNQPQHF. The CDR3 DNA reads TGTGCCAGCAACCTATATAGCAATCAGCCCCAGCATTTT.

This clonotype was seen a few times. The chain carries TRBV20-1 and TRBJ2-1; 7 bases map to TRBD1. V trimming: 4 bases; J trimming: 5 bases; junction bases outside the gene matches: 17. This CDR3 comprises 17 residues. Germline CDR1 reads DFQATT; CDR2 reads SNEGSKA (reference sequence). The CDR3 nucleotides read TGCAGTGCTATGGGGGCGACTACAGGGGCTGACCACAATGAGCAGTTCTTC. It yields the protein CSAMGATTGADHNEQFF.

This chain links TRBV7-2 with TRBJ2-1, with 16 positions matching TRBD2. This CDR3 contains 16 residues. Germline V gene data show CDR1 as SGHTA and CDR2 as FQGNSA. The J segment lost 7 bases and the V segment lost 2 bases, leaving 2 bases of the junction unmatched. This CDR3 is CASSLRGLAGGNEQFF. DNA of the CDR3: TGTGCCAGCAGCTTAAGGGGACTAGCGGGGGGGAATGAGCAGTTCTTC.

CDR3 loop: CASSERWGGGYEQYF. In DNA form, the CDR3 reads TGTGCCAGCAGTGAACGGTGGGGAGGAGGCTACGAGCAGTACTTC. The rearrangement links TRBV6-1 to TRBJ2-7, with D possibly matching TRBD2 (6 bases). Germline CDR1 MNHNS, CDR2 SASEGT. This CDR3 comprises 15 residues. Trimming removed 2 bases at V and 3 bases at J, with 14 bases between.

The chain combines TRBV5-1 with TRBJ2-1; a weak D match, TRBD1 (6 bases). V dropped 0 bases and J dropped 6 bases, with 16 bases sitting between them. The germline gives CDR1 SGHRS, CDR2 YFSETQ. The CDR3 totals 16 residues. The CDR3 sequence is CASSLVRGGAGNEQFF. In DNA, the CDR3 is TGCGCCAGCAGCTTGGTTCGTGGGGGCGCGGGCAATGAGCAGTTCTTC.

About this clonotype: A much larger clone differs by one base, so this may be a read error. The rearrangement joins TRBV14 to TRBJ2-7; D gene uncertain. This CDR3 spans 13 amino acids. Germline V gene sequence: CDR1 SGHDN, CDR2 FVKESK. Trimming removed 0 bases at V and 7 bases at J, with 10 bases between. CDR3 region: CASSQDWRTEQYF. CDR3 coding DNA: TGTGCCAGCAGCCAAGATTGGCGTACTGAGCAGTACTTC.

This clonotype was observed a few times. The V and J genes are TRBV20-1 and TRBJ1-6, with a tentative D call TRBD1 (5 bases). CDR3 length equals 14 residues. Per germline, CDR1 DFQATT and CDR2 SNEGSKA (reference sequence). With 3 bases removed from V and 5 bases from J, the gap between germline ends came to 11 bases. The CDR3 is CSASPGGNNSPLHF. The CDR3 coding sequence is TGCAGTGCTAGCCCGGGGGGGAATAATTCACCCCTCCACTTT.

The chain is built from TRBV20-1 and TRBJ2-7, with 8 bases fitting TRBD2. Per the germline V gene, CDR1 is DFQATT and CDR2 is SNEGSKA (reference sequence). V lost 6 bases, J lost 7 bases, and 17 bases stayed unmatched. CDR3 length equals 15 residues. CDR3 region: CSAFSGGLSYNEQYF. As DNA, the CDR3 is TGCAGTGCCTTCAGCGGGGGCCTCTCCTACAATGAGCAGTACTTC.

This clonotype occurred a few times. This rearrangement joins TRBV7-2 to TRBJ2-7, with D unresolved. Trimming stripped 5 bases from V and 2 bases from J, with 16 bases between. This CDR3 comprises 15 residues. Looked up from germline, CDR1 is SGHTA and CDR2 is FQGNSA. The CDR3 here is CASSPPPIKAYEQYF. DNA for the CDR3: TGTGCCAGCAGCCCGCCCCCAATCAAAGCCTACGAGCAGTACTTC.